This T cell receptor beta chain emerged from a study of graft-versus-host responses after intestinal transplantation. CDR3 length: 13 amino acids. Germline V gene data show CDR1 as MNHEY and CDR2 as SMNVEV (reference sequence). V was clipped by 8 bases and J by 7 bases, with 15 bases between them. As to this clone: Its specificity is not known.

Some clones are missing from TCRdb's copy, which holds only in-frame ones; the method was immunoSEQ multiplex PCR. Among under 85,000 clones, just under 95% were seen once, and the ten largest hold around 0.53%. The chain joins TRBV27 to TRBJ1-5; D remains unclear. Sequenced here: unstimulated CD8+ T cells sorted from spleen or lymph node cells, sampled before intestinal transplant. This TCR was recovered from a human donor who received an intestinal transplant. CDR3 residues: CASGWPLHQPQHF. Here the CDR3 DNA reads TGTGCCAGCGGGTGGCCCCTCCACCAGCCCCAGCATTTT.